This T cell receptor (beta chain) was obtained from a study of blood T cell repertoires in COVID-19 (dated by TCRdb to 2018 to 2020). With regard to the full study: The collaborator samples originated in the United States, Italy and Spain and spanned the acute and convalescent phases of COVID-19. A de-identified subject ID, COVID-19 status, age in years and sex were almost always included in the sample metadata. Where available, HLA class I and class II types were obtained from metadata supplied by the sample provider rather than from assay-based typing. The material from the prospective study consisted of cDNA or gDNA derived from T cells, B-cell-depleted T cells, or PBMCs. Samples came from the ongoing ImmuneRACE study (first 160 participants) plus 1,254 subjects from 6 global collaborators. Subjects who had been exposed to COVID-19, were actively infected with it, or had recovered from it provided the deeply sampled blood TCRbeta repertoires that made up the dataset. The repertoires were made available in a free public database intended to serve as a resource for research on the immune response to SARS-CoV-2. The investigation overall reported the following: Clinical and demographic metadata were provided uncurated, with the amount varying by source and participant.

CDR1 is given as SGHRS and CDR2 as YFSETQ, both from the germline V gene. At the junction V is shortened by 3 bases and J by 10 bases; bases outside the gene matches: 9. Measured from the cysteine to the phenylalanine, the CDR3 is 14 residues long. The kept DNA is CDR3 alone, 42 bases in frame from the first base. Participants in the prospective study were enrolled through a virtual design, were aged about 18 to 100 years, and lived in 20 to 30 United States geographic areas. In the prospective study, participants were assigned to cohorts based on the clinical history participants reported in a screening survey and a study questionnaire. In the prospective study, mobile phlebotomists collected whole blood, serum and a nasopharyngeal or oropharyngeal swab from each participant. Participants in the prospective study had the option to provide additional blood draws and questionnaires over a roughly 2-month period. Before DNA extraction, prospective study blood samples were shipped either frozen or at room temperature.

TCRbeta CDR3 regions were amplified from genomic DNA by means of the immunoSEQ Assay, a bias-controlled multiplex PCR. Regarding the original processing steps: The number of nucleated cells in each sample was estimated from the amplification of reference gene primers within the assay. To quantify the absolute abundance of each unique TCRbeta CDR3 rearrangement, sequence reads were collapsed and filtered. For each sample, productive Simpson clonality was calculated as the square root of Simpson's diversity index over productive rearrangements. In TCRdb, the immuneACCESS table is reduced to in-frame sequences with V and J assigned. These tables do not hold every clone; where another copy was compared, an unresolved V gene accounts for under half, and the others remain unexplained. From that table come the V and J calls and clone size; the DNA was used to work out D and trimming. Across this sample there are 270,000 or so clones, with about 91% seen only once. 1.2% of the sample rests with the top ten.

In the case of this clone: It lacks a known antigen. The input lacks base qualities; no much larger clone sits a single base away.

Source material: PBMCs or T cells enriched from blood (not recorded which). This chain is built from TRBV5-1 and TRBJ2-1, with TRBD1 identical over 8 junction bases. This clonotype was sampled from a middle-aged woman with acute COVID-19. The sequenced DNA is TGCGCCAGCAGCTGGACAGGGTATAGAGAGGAGCAGTTCTTC. This translates into CASSWTGYREEQFF.